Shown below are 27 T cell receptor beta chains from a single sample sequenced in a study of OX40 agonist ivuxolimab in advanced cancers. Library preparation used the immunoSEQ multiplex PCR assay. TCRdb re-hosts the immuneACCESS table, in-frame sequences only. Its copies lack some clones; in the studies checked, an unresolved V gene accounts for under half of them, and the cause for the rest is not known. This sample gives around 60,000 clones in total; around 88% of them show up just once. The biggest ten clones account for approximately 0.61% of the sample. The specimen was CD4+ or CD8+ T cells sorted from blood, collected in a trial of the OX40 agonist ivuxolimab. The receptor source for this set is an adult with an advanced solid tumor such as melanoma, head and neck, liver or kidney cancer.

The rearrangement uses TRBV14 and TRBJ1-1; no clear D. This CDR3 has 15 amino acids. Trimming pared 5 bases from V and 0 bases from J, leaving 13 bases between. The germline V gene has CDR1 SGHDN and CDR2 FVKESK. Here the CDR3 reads CASSAIRPMNTEAFF. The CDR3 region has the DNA TGTGCCAGCAGCGCTATCAGGCCAATGAACACTGAAGCTTTCTTT. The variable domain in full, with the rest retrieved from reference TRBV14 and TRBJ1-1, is EAGVTQFPSHSVIEKGQTVTLRCDPISGHDNLYWYRRVMGKEIKFLLHFVKESKQDESGMPNNRFLAERTGGTYSTLKVQPAELEDSGVYFCASSAIRPMNTEAFFGQGTRLTVV.

CDR3 amino acids: CASSDSGQKTETQYF. CDR3 in DNA: TGTGCCAGTAGTGACTCGGGACAAAAAACAGAGACCCAGTACTTC. This chain joins TRBV19 and TRBJ2-5; D is possibly TRBD1 (6 bases). Germline CDR1 is LNHDA and CDR2 is SQIVND (reference sequence). V lost 5 bases to trimming and J lost 4 bases, with 17 bases between them. The CDR3 sequence is 15 residues long.

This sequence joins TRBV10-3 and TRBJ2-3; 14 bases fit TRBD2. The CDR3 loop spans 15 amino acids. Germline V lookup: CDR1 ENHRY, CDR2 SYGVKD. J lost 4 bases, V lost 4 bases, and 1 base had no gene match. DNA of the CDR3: TGTGCCATCAGTGGGGGACTAGCGGGAGCAGATACGCAGTATTTT. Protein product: CAISGGLAGADTQYF.

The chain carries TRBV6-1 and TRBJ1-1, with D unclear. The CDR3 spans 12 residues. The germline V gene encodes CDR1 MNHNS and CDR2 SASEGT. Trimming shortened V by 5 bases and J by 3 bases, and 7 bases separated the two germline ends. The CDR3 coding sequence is TGTGCCAGCAGTAGGGCGGACACTGAAGCTTTCTTT. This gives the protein CASSRADTEAFF.

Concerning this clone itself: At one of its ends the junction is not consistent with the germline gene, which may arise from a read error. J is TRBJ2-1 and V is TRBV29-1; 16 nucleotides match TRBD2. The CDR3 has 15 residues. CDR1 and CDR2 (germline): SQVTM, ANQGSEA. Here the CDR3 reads CSVGTSGRAYNEQFF. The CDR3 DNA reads TGCAGCGTCGGGACTAGCGGGAGGGCCTATAATGAGCAGTTCTTC.

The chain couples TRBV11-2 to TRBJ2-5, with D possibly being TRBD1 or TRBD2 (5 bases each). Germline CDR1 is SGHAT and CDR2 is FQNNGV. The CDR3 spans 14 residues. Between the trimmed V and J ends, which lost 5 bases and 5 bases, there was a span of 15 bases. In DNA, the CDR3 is TGTGCCAGCAGCCCCGGTTTATGGGGGGAGACCCAGTACTTC. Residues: CASSPGLWGETQYF. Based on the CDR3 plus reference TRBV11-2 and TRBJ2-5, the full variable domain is EAGVAQSPRYKIIEKRQSVAFWCNPISGHATLYWYQQILGQGPKLLIQFQNNGVVDDSQLPKDRFSAERLKGVDSTLKIQPAKLEDSAVYLCASSPGLWGETQYFGPGTRLLVL.

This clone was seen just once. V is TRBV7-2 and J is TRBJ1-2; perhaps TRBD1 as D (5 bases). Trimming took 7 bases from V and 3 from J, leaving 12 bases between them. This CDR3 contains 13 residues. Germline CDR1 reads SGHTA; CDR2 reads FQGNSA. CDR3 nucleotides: TGTGCCAGCACCCCACTGGGGGACTATGGCTACACCTTC. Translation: CASTPLGDYGYTF.

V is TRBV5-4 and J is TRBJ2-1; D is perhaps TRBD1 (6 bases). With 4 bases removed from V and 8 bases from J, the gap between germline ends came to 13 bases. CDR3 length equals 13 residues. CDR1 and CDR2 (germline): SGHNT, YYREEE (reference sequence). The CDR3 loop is CASSHTRGDEQFF. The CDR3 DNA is TGTGCCAGCAGCCACACCAGGGGAGATGAGCAGTTCTTC.

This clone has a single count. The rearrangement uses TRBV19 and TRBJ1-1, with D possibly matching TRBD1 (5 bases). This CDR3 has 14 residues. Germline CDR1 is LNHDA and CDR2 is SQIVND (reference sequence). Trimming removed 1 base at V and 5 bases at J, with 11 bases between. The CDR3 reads CASSIGWGWTEAFF. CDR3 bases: TGTGCCAGTAGTATAGGATGGGGGTGGACTGAAGCTTTCTTT.

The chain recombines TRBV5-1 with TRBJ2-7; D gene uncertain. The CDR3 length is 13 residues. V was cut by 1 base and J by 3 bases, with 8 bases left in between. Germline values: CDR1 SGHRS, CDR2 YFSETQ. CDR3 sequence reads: CASSLSGFYEQYF. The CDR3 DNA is TGCGCCAGCAGCTTGAGTGGATTCTACGAGCAGTACTTC.

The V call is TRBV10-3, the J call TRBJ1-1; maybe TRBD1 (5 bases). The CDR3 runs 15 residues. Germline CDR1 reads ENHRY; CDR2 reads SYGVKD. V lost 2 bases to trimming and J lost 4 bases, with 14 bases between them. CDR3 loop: CAISELGGKGTEAFF. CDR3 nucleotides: TGTGCCATCAGTGAGCTCGGGGGAAAAGGCACTGAAGCTTTCTTT.

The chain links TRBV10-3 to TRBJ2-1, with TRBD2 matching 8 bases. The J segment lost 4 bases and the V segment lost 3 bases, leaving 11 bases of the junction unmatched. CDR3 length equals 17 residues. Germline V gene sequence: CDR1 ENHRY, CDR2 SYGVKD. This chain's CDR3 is CAISERAPSGQYNEQFF. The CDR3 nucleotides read TGTGCCATCAGTGAACGGGCCCCTAGCGGGCAATACAATGAGCAGTTCTTC.

The CDR3 region is CASSEMDLGSEQYF. As DNA, the CDR3 is TGTGCCAGCAGTGAAATGGATTTGGGGTCGGAGCAGTACTTC. The chain employs TRBV6-1 and TRBJ2-7; D unresolved. Germline V gene sequence: CDR1 MNHNS, CDR2 SASEGT. This CDR3 contains 14 residues. The V end was cut by 2 bases, the J end by 7 bases, with 15 bases between.

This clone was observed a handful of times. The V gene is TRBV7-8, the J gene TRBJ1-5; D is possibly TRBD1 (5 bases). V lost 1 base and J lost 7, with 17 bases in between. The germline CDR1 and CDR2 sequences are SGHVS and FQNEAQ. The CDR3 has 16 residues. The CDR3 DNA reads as TGTGCCAGCAGCTTAGGGTGGAGGGGCCCAGGGCAGCCCCAGCATTTT. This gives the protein CASSLGWRGPGQPQHF.

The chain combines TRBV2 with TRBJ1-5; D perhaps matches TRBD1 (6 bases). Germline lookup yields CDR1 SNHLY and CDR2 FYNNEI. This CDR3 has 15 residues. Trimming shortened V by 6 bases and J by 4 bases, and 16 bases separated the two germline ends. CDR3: CASRAPGALNQPQHF. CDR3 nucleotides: TGTGCCAGCAGGGCCCCAGGGGCGCTAAATCAGCCCCAGCATTTT.

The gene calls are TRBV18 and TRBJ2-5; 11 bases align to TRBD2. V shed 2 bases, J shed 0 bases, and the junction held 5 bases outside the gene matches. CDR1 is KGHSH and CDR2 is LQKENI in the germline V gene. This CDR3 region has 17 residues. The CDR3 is CASSPRRTSGYQETQYF. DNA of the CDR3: TGTGCCAGCTCACCAAGGCGGACTAGCGGGTACCAAGAGACCCAGTACTTC.

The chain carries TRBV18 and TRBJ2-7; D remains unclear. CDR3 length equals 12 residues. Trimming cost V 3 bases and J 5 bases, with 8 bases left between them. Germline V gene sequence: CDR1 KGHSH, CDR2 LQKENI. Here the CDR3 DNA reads TGTGCCAGCTCACCCACCTCGGACGAGCAGTACTTC. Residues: CASSPTSDEQYF.

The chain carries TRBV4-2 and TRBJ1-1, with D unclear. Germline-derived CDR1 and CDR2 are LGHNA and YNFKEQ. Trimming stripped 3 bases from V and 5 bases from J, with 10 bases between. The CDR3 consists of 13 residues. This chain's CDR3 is CASSHNKRTEAFF. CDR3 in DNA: TGTGCCAGCAGCCATAACAAGCGAACTGAAGCTTTCTTT.

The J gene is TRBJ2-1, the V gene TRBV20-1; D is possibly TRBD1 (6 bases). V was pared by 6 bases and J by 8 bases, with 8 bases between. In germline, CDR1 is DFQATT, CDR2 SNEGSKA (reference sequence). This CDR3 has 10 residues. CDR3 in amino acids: CSADRYEQFF. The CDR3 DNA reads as TGCAGTGCAGACAGGTATGAGCAGTTCTTC.

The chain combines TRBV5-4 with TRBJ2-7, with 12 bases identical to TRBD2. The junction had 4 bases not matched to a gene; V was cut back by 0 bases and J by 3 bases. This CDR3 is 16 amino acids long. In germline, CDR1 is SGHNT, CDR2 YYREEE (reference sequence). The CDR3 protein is CASSLGTSGTFYEQYF. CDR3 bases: TGTGCCAGCAGCTTGGGGACTAGCGGGACTTTCTACGAGCAGTACTTC.

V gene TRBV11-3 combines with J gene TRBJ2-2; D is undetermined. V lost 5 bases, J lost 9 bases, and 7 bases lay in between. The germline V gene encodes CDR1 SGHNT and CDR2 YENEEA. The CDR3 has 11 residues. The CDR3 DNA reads TGTGCCAGCAGCCTAGGCAGGGAGCTGTTTTTT. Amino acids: CASSLGRELFF.

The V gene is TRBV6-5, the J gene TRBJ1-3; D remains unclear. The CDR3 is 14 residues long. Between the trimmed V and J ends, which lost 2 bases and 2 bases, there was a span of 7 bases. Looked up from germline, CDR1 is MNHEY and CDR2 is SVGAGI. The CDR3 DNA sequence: TGTGCCAGCAGTTACGTCGGCACTGGAAACACCATATATTTT. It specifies CASSYVGTGNTIYF.

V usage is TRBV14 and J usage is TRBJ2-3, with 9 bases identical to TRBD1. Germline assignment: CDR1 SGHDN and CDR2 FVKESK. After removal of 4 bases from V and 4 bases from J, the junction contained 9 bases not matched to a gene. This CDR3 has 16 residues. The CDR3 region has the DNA TGTGCCAGCAGCCGCGGGACAGGGTGGGGAGCAGATACGCAGTATTTT. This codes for CASSRGTGWGADTQYF.

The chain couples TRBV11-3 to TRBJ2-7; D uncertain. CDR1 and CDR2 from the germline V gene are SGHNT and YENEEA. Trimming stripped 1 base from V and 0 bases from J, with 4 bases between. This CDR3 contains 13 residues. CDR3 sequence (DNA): TGTGCCAGCAGCTTAGCCAGCTCCTACGAGCAGTACTTC. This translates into CASSLASSYEQYF.

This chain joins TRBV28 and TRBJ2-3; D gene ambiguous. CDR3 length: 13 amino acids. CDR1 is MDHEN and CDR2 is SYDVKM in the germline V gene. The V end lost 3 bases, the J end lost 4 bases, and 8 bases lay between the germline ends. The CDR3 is CASSFFLADTQYF. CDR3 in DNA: TGTGCCAGCAGTTTCTTCTTGGCAGATACGCAGTATTTT.

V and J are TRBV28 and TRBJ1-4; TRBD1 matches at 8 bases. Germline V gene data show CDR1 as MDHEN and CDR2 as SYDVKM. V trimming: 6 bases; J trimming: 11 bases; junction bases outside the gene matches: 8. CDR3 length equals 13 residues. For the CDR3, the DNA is TGTGCCAGCAGCCGCGGACAGGGTGAGAAACTGTTTTTT. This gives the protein CASSRGQGEKLFF.

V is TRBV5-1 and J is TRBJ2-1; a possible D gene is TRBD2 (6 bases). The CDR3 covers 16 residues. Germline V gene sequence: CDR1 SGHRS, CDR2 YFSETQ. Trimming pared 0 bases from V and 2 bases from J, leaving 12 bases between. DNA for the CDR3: TGCGCCAGCAGCTTGGCCCCCGGAGGGCCCTACAATGAGCAGTTCTTC. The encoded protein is CASSLAPGGPYNEQFF.